This is a list of T cell receptor beta chains from one sample in a study of blood T cell repertoires in COVID-19. The protocol was immunoSEQ multiplex PCR, while the TCRdb copy is restricted to in-frame clones and leaves out a portion. Of roughly 220,000 clones in the sample, 65% to 85% were seen once. Sequencing used peripheral blood. Receptors originate from a woman aged 25-40 years who had recovered from COVID-19. The CDR3 runs from the conserved cysteine through the conserved F or W. The order of the fields is V gene, J gene, D gene, clone size, CDR3 DNA, CDR3 protein. The D gene is left open where the match is weak. Clone size is not always given. Where it is, it says once, few, many or a class for expanded clones.

V: TRBV12-5; J: TRBJ2-1; D: TRBD2; size: .; DNA: TGTGCTAGTGGTTTATCTCTGAGCGGGAGCCTCGGTGAGCAGTTCTTC; CDR3: CASGLSLSGSLGEQFF
V: TRBV5-4; J: TRBJ2-5; D: TRBD1; size: once; DNA: TGTGCCAGCAGCAGGGACAGGCAAGAGACCCAGTACTTC; CDR3: CASSRDRQETQYF
V: TRBV11-2; J: TRBJ1-2; D: .; size: once; DNA: TGTGCCAGCAGCTTAGACACTAACTATGGCTACACCTTC; CDR3: CASSLDTNYGYTF
V: TRBV2; J: TRBJ1-3; D: .; size: .; DNA: TGTGCCAGCAGTGTGACAGGCGCCCCGGTAAACACCATATATTTT; CDR3: CASSVTGAPVNTIYF
V: TRBV10-2; J: TRBJ1-4; D: .; size: .; DNA: TGCGCCAGCAGTGATTCGTCGGTTGGCGGGGGGAATAATGAAAAACTGTTTTTT; CDR3: CASSDSSVGGGNNEKLFF
V: TRBV5-1; J: TRBJ1-2; D: .; size: .; DNA: TGCGCCAGCAGCTTGGAAGCGGTCGGAGACTTTAACTATGGCTACACCTTC; CDR3: CASSLEAVGDFNYGYTF
V: TRBV10-3; J: TRBJ2-5; D: TRBD2; size: .; DNA: TGTGCCATCAGAGCGGGGATTCAAGAGACCCAGTACTTC; CDR3: CAIRAGIQETQYF
V: TRBV18; J: TRBJ2-3; D: .; size: .; DNA: TGTGCCAGCTCACTCAGCGGACCGAACTCGCCAGATACGCAGTATTTT; CDR3: CASSLSGPNSPDTQYF
V: TRBV12-5; J: TRBJ2-4; D: .; size: .; DNA: TGTGCTAGTGGTACCGGTCGACTCGGGTCGGGAGACATTCAGTACTTC; CDR3: CASGTGRLGSGDIQYF
V: TRBV25-1; J: TRBJ2-3; D: .; size: few; DNA: TGTGCCAGCACCGAAGGGTTAGGCGGGGCCATCACAGATACGCAGTATTTT; CDR3: CASTEGLGGAITDTQYF
V: TRBV4-1; J: TRBJ2-1; D: TRBD2; size: .; DNA: TGCGCCAGCAGCCAAGATTGGGGACTAGCGGGAGTTAATGAGCAGTTCTTC; CDR3: CASSQDWGLAGVNEQFF
V: TRBV7-2; J: TRBJ1-4; D: .; size: few; DNA: TGTGCCAGCAGCTTAGGGCAGGGCGGTCATGAAAAACTGTTTTTT; CDR3: CASSLGQGGHEKLFF
V: TRBV28; J: TRBJ2-5; D: TRBD1; size: .; DNA: TGTGCCAGCAGTTTCGGGACAGGGGGCGAAGAGACCCAGTACTTC; CDR3: CASSFGTGGEETQYF
V: TRBV20-1; J: TRBJ2-1; D: TRBD2; size: .; DNA: TGCAGTGCTAGTGTGGCGCTGGGGACTAGCGGGATGTCGTCCTACAATGAGCAGTTCTTC; CDR3: CSASVALGTSGMSSYNEQFF
V: TRBV19; J: TRBJ2-1; D: .; size: .; DNA: TGTGCCAGTAGTGAGGGTGAGCAGTTCTTC; CDR3: CASSEGEQFF
V: TRBV11-3; J: TRBJ2-1; D: TRBD1; size: .; DNA: TGTGCCAGCAGGCCCGGGACAGGGGAAGGGGGGAATGAGCAGTTCTTC; CDR3: CASRPGTGEGGNEQFF
V: TRBV5-1; J: TRBJ1-3; D: .; size: few; DNA: TGCGCCAGCAGCTCGTACCCGGGAGTTGGAAACACCATATATTTT; CDR3: CASSSYPGVGNTIYF
V: TRBV4-2; J: TRBJ2-7; D: TRBD2; size: once; DNA: TGTGCCAGCAGCCAAGCGGTAGCGGGAGACCCCATATACGAGCAGTACTTC; CDR3: CASSQAVAGDPIYEQYF
V: TRBV3-1/TRBV3-2; J: TRBJ2-4; D: .; size: .; DNA: TGTGCCAGCAGCCAAGCAGGCCAAAACATTCAGTACTTC; CDR3: CASSQAGQNIQYF
V: TRBV5-1; J: TRBJ1-5; D: TRBD1; size: .; DNA: TGCGCCAGCAGCATGACAGGGGGAGAGCAGCCCCAGCATTTT; CDR3: CASSMTGGEQPQHF
V: TRBV6-5; J: TRBJ1-3; D: .; size: .; DNA: TGTGCCATCGAAGTCTACTCTGGAAACACCATATATTTT; CDR3: CAIEVYSGNTIYF
V: TRBV19; J: TRBJ1-1; D: .; size: .; DNA: TGTGCCAGTAGTGGGCAGCCCGGGGACACTGAAGCTTTCTTT; CDR3: CASSGQPGDTEAFF
V: TRBV28; J: TRBJ1-5; D: .; size: .; DNA: TGTGCCAGCAGGCTGACAGGTACAAGCAATCAGCCCCAGCATTTT; CDR3: CASRLTGTSNQPQHF
V: TRBV18; J: TRBJ2-7; D: .; size: .; DNA: TGTGCCAGCTCACCAAGAGGAGGCCGAACGACCTACGAGCAGTACTTC; CDR3: CASSPRGGRTTYEQYF